Below are 30 T cell receptor beta chains sequenced from a single sample in a study of T cell changes during pregnancy in multiple sclerosis. Repertoires were generated with immunoSEQ multiplex PCR, while TCRdb's copy carries only in-frame clones and drops some. This table has tens of thousands of clones, roughly 96% appearing once. The sample was peripheral blood, taken in the second trimester of pregnancy. Every receptor here comes from a female donor with multiple sclerosis, enrolled in a pregnancy study.

The rearrangement joins TRBV7-2 to TRBJ1-3; D is perhaps TRBD1 (5 bases). Germline V gene lookup returns CDR1 SGHTA and CDR2 FQGNSA. This CDR3 has 14 residues. V lost 1 base, J lost 2 bases, and 6 bases lay in between. The CDR3 coding sequence is TGTGCCAGCAGCTTAGGGGGGGCTGGAAACACCATATATTTT. Translation: CASSLGGAGNTIYF.

This clone was detected once. This chain joins TRBV19 and TRBJ2-2; weak D call: TRBD2 (6 bases). CDR1 and CDR2 from the germline V gene are LNHDA and SQIVND (reference sequence). This CDR3 is built from 16 residues. The germline V and J ends were trimmed by 5 bases and 6 bases, with 19 bases remaining between them. As DNA, the CDR3 is TGTGCCAGTAGTCCCCCCAGAGGAGGGCCGGCCGGGGAGCTGTTTTTT. Its protein is CASSPPRGGPAGELFF.

The V gene is TRBV7-9, the J gene TRBJ1-2; TRBD1 matches at 10 bases. CDR3 size: 15 residues. V shed 0 bases and J 4 bases; nucleotides not matched to a gene: 2. Germline lookup yields CDR1 SEHNR and CDR2 FQNEAQ (reference sequence). The CDR3 region is CASSLARTGGYGYTF. The CDR3 DNA reads as TGTGCCAGCAGCTTAGCCCGGACAGGGGGCTATGGCTACACCTTC.

V usage is TRBV6-1 and J usage is TRBJ2-7, with 9 bases fitting TRBD2. The CDR3 length is 14 residues. Losses at the gene ends were 6 bases for V and 5 bases for J; bases not matched to a gene: 8. Germline V gives CDR1 MNHNS, CDR2 SASEGT. CDR3 residues: CASSSSGRLDEQYF. CDR3 in DNA: TGTGCCAGCAGCTCCAGCGGGAGGTTAGACGAGCAGTACTTC.

CDR3 sequence (DNA): TGTGCCACCAGCAGAGACCGTTCAGGGCTTCGGCAGCCCCAGCATTTT. It translates to CATSRDRSGLRQPQHF. This sequence joins TRBV15 and TRBJ1-5, with D perhaps TRBD1 (5 bases). Germline V gives CDR1 LNHNV, CDR2 YYDKDF (reference sequence). The germline V and J ends were trimmed by 0 bases and 7 bases, with 16 bases remaining between them. The CDR3 is 16 amino acids.

V gene TRBV7-9 combines with J gene TRBJ1-3, with 9 positions matching TRBD1. V was pared by 5 bases and J by 6 bases, with 20 bases of the junction left unmatched. Germline CDR1 reads SEHNR; CDR2 reads FQNEAQ (reference sequence). The CDR3 is 19 amino acids. The chain's CDR3 is CASSARLQGARKETNTIYF. In DNA form, the CDR3 reads TGTGCCAGCAGCGCTCGGCTACAGGGGGCAAGGAAGGAGACAAACACCATATATTTT.

CDR3 region: CASSLNLAGLPHEQFF. The CDR3 nucleotides read TGTGCCAGCAGCTTAAATCTAGCGGGACTACCCCATGAGCAGTTCTTC. The rearrangement uses TRBV11-2 and TRBJ2-1; 9 bases match TRBD2. This CDR3 contains 16 residues. V lost 2 bases, J lost 8 bases, and 10 bases stayed unmatched. Germline lookup yields CDR1 SGHAT and CDR2 FQNNGV. The entire variable domain, with the rest obtained from reference TRBV11-2 and TRBJ2-1, is as follows: EAGVAQSPRYKIIEKRQSVAFWCNPISGHATLYWYQQILGQGPKLLIQFQNNGVVDDSQLPKDRFSAERLKGVDSTLKIQPAKLEDSAVYLCASSLNLAGLPHEQFFGPGTRLTVL.

CDR3 amino acids: CASSQEGRLAGGETQYF. CDR3 nucleotides: TGCGCCAGCAGCCAAGAAGGGCGGCTAGCGGGAGGAGAGACCCAGTACTTC. V usage is TRBV4-1 and J usage is TRBJ2-5; 11 nucleotides align to TRBD2. This CDR3 contains 17 residues. Per germline, CDR1 MGHRA and CDR2 YSYEKL. After removal of 0 bases from V and 4 bases from J, the junction contained 7 bases not matched to a gene.

The chain's CDR3 is CASSRAGGDTQYF. CDR3 in DNA: TGTGCCAGCAGCCGCGCCGGGGGGGATACGCAGTATTTT. The chain has TRBV28 and TRBJ2-3, with TRBD2 matching 7 bases. The J segment lost 6 bases and the V segment lost 6 bases, leaving 6 bases of the junction unmatched. CDR3 length equals 13 residues. Germline V gives CDR1 MDHEN, CDR2 SYDVKM.

The chain has TRBV6-1 and TRBJ1-3, with a tentative D call TRBD1 (5 bases). This CDR3 region has 16 residues. CDR1 and CDR2 from the germline V gene are MNHNS and SASEGT. The V gene lost 4 bases and the J gene lost 3 bases, with 16 bases spanning the gap. CDR3: CASSGRGGSVGNTIYF. CDR3 bases: TGTGCCAGCAGTGGAAGGGGAGGGAGTGTTGGAAACACCATATATTTT.

The J gene is TRBJ1-5, the V gene TRBV27, with D possibly TRBD1 on 5 matching bases. This CDR3 is 15 amino acids long. CDR1 is MNHEY and CDR2 is SMNVEV in the germline V gene (reference sequence). Deletions cut 3 bases from V and 2 bases from J, with 11 bases between. The CDR3 sequence: CASSLGGGGNQPQHF. CDR3 nucleotide sequence: TGTGCCAGCAGTTTGGGGGGAGGGGGCAATCAGCCCCAGCATTTT.

The J gene is TRBJ1-4, the V gene TRBV9, with TRBD1 as a possible D gene (5 bases). The CDR3 totals 15 residues. Trimming removed 1 base from V and 8 bases from J, with 15 bases in between. Looked up from germline, CDR1 is SGDLS and CDR2 is YYNGEE. The chain's CDR3 is CASSVRQGLFEKLFF. CDR3 coding DNA: TGTGCCAGCAGCGTACGCCAGGGTCTTTTCGAAAAACTGTTTTTT.

The rearrangement uses TRBV27 and TRBJ2-7; D call uncertain. Trimming pared 2 bases from V and 0 bases from J, leaving 8 bases between. CDR1 is MNHEY, CDR2 SMNVEV, per germline (reference sequence). This CDR3 region has 14 residues. The CDR3 DNA reads TGTGCCAGCAGTTTACGTCAGTACTCCTACGAGCAGTACTTC. Protein sequence: CASSLRQYSYEQYF.

The chain has TRBV7-2 and TRBJ2-7, with D uncertain. The CDR3 is 14 residues long. CDR1 is SGHTA and CDR2 is FQGNSA in the germline V gene. Trimming cost V 0 bases and J 2 bases, with 8 bases left between them. The CDR3 DNA reads as TGTGCCAGCAGCTTAGCGCGCCGCGCCTACGAGCAGTACTTC. Its translation is CASSLARRAYEQYF.

This clone was recorded once. This chain uses TRBV2 with TRBJ2-7, with TRBD1 matching over 9 bases. CDR3 length: 13 amino acids. With V trimmed by 5 bases and J by 4 bases, 3 bases remained unmatched. Germline assignment: CDR1 SNHLY and CDR2 FYNNEI. DNA for the CDR3: TGTGCCAGCAGTTGGACAGGGGAGTACGAGCAGTACTTC. Amino acids: CASSWTGEYEQYF.

The chain is built from TRBV7-9 and TRBJ2-1, with D possibly matching TRBD1 (6 bases). The V gene's germline CDR1 is SEHNR and CDR2 FQNEAQ (reference sequence). Trimming took off 2 bases at V and 0 bases at J, with 11 bases between the two ends. This CDR3 region has 16 residues. The CDR3 DNA sequence: TGTGCCAGCAGCTTAAATCAGGGGACCTCCTACAATGAGCAGTTCTTC. Translated, it gives CASSLNQGTSYNEQFF.

The rearrangement joins TRBV4-2 to TRBJ2-3; 7 positions match TRBD2. CDR1 and CDR2 from the germline V gene are LGHNA and YNFKEQ. This CDR3 is built from 16 residues. Losses at the gene ends were 4 bases for V and 0 bases for J; bases not matched to a gene: 7. The CDR3 DNA sequence: TGTGCCAGCAGCCGTGGCCTAGCGGCTAGCACAGATACGCAGTATTTT. Amino acid sequence: CASSRGLAASTDTQYF.

V and J are TRBV19 and TRBJ2-7; D is possibly TRBD1 (6 bases). The CDR3 is 14 amino acids. Trimming shortened V by 5 bases and J by 0 bases, and 11 bases separated the two germline ends. From germline, CDR1 is LNHDA and CDR2 SQIVND (reference sequence). The CDR3 nucleotides read TGTGCCAGTAGTCTGACAGGCCTCTCCTACGAGCAGTACTTC. It yields the protein CASSLTGLSYEQYF.

The chain recombines TRBV7-9 with TRBJ2-7; possible D gene TRBD1, 7 bases. This CDR3 is 16 amino acids long. Looked up from germline, CDR1 is SEHNR and CDR2 is FQNEAQ (reference sequence). Trimming removed 5 bases from V and 0 bases from J, with 17 bases in between. The CDR3 loop reads CASSIDRAGSSYEQYF. The CDR3 DNA reads TGTGCCAGCAGCATCGACAGGGCGGGGAGCTCCTACGAGCAGTACTTC.

The chain has TRBV15 and TRBJ1-5, with 9 bases that match TRBD1. Germline loops: CDR1 LNHNV, CDR2 YYDKDF (reference sequence). Trimming removed 6 bases from V and 3 bases from J; junction bases left unmatched: 12. This CDR3 contains 17 residues. CDR3 in amino acids: CATSHPTGTGLNQPQHF. In DNA, the CDR3 is TGTGCCACCAGTCACCCAACCGGGACAGGGCTCAATCAGCCCCAGCATTTT.

This chain uses TRBV28 with TRBJ1-1, with D uncertain. Trimming removed 8 bases from V and 0 bases from J, with 4 bases in between. The V gene's germline CDR1 is MDHEN and CDR2 SYDVKM. The CDR3 length is 11 residues. The chain's CDR3 is CASGVNTEAFF. The CDR3 region has the DNA TGTGCCAGCGGAGTGAACACTGAAGCTTTCTTT.

The J gene is TRBJ2-1, the V gene TRBV28; 10 nucleotides match TRBD1. V dropped 3 bases and J dropped 4; count of bases not matched to a gene: 3. Per germline, CDR1 MDHEN and CDR2 SYDVKM. The length of the CDR3 is 15 residues. The chain's CDR3 is CASSFLGQGYNEQFF. CDR3 bases: TGTGCCAGCAGTTTTTTGGGACAGGGGTACAATGAGCAGTTCTTC.

CDR3 in amino acids: CASSLAGVRGEQYF. DNA for the CDR3: TGTGCCAGCAGTTTAGCGGGAGTAAGGGGCGAGCAGTACTTC. The genes are TRBV6-5 and TRBJ2-7, with 9 bases lining up with TRBD2. The CDR3 has 14 residues. CDR1 is MNHEY and CDR2 is SVGAGI in the germline V gene. V shed 4 bases and J 6 bases; nucleotides not matched to a gene: 7.

The gene calls are TRBV5-1 and TRBJ2-7; TRBD1 might be the D (6 bases). Germline CDR1 SGHRS, CDR2 YFSETQ. This CDR3 is 14 amino acids long. V lost 3 bases and J 5 bases, leaving 15 bases between the germline ends. CDR3 sequence: CASSSTGFPDEQYF. Here the CDR3 DNA reads TGCGCCAGCAGCTCAACAGGGTTTCCTGACGAGCAGTACTTC. Full variable domain (outside the CDR3, taken from reference TRBV5-1 and TRBJ2-7): KAGVTQTPRYLIKTRGQQVTLSCSPISGHRSVSWYQQTPGQGLQFLFEYFSETQRNKGNFPGRFSGRQFSNSRSEMNVSTLELGDSALYLCASSSTGFPDEQYFGPGTRLTVT.

This chain links TRBV7-8 with TRBJ2-1; 9 bases map to TRBD2. Germline CDR1 reads SGHVS; CDR2 reads FQNEAQ. This CDR3 is built from 16 residues. V was pared by 4 bases and J by 2 bases, with 6 bases of the junction left unmatched. CDR3 protein: CASSYPPSGAYNEQFF. CDR3 in DNA: TGTGCCAGCAGCTATCCCCCTAGCGGGGCCTACAATGAGCAGTTCTTC.

The chain combines TRBV9 with TRBJ1-1; D remains unclear. This CDR3 is 14 amino acids long. Germline CDR1 SGDLS, CDR2 YYNGEE. V lost 0 bases to trimming and J lost 4 bases, with 10 bases between them. CDR3 protein: CASSVAEAFTEAFF. The CDR3 nucleotides are TGTGCCAGCAGCGTAGCGGAGGCGTTCACTGAAGCTTTCTTT.

The rearrangement uses TRBV20-1 and TRBJ1-1; D is uncertain. Germline values: CDR1 DFQATT, CDR2 SNEGSKA (reference sequence). This CDR3 comprises 9 residues. The V gene lost 3 bases and the J gene lost 10 bases, with 6 bases spanning the gap. CDR3 sequence reads: CSASSVAFF. The CDR3 nucleotides are TGCAGTGCTAGCAGTGTAGCTTTCTTT.

The count of this clone is one. This chain links TRBV19 with TRBJ2-5; a weak D match, TRBD2 (5 bases). The CDR3 is 13 amino acids. Germline CDR1 reads LNHDA; CDR2 reads SQIVND (reference sequence). V lost 5 bases and J 3 bases, leaving 10 bases between the germline ends. The DNA for the CDR3 is TGTGCCAGTAGTGGCGGGTGGAAAGAGACCCAGTACTTC. Residues: CASSGGWKETQYF.

The chain recombines TRBV29-1 with TRBJ2-2; 8 nucleotides align to TRBD1. The V segment lost 7 bases and the J segment 6 bases; nucleotides outside the gene matches: 7. The germline CDR1 and CDR2 sequences are SQVTM and ANQGSEA. CDR3 length: 13 residues. CDR3 DNA sequence: TGCAGCGCCGCCGGACAGGGACCCGGGGAGCTGTTTTTT. Its protein product is CSAAGQGPGELFF.

The chain joins TRBV7-9 to TRBJ1-1, with unresolved D. The CDR3 covers 11 residues. The V gene's germline CDR1 is SEHNR and CDR2 FQNEAQ (reference sequence). V lost 5 bases and J 8 bases, leaving 9 bases between the germline ends. The CDR3 protein is CASSAGIEAFF. CDR3 nucleotide sequence: TGTGCCAGCAGCGCAGGCATCGAAGCTTTCTTT.